This TCR beta chain is from a study of CD8 T cells in Susac syndrome. Overall study findings and caveats: Clonal expansion was absent from the CD4+ T cell repertoires in Susac syndrome.

Notes on this clonotype: Its antigen remains unidentified.

Under recently defined diagnostic criteria, the patients with Susac syndrome qualified as having definite or probable disease. FACS enriched CD8+ TEMRA cells, while bulk CD8+ and CD4+ were negatively isolated. The CDR3 is made up of 16 amino acids. From germline, CDR1 is SEHNR and CDR2 FQNEAQ (reference sequence). With V trimmed by 6 bases and J by 2 bases, 9 bases remained unmatched. Reverse transcription of roughly 0.45 to 1 ug RNA used random hexamers. An immunoSEQ multiplex PCR generated amplified TCR beta CDR3 products spanning 54 Vbeta and 13 Jbeta. TCRdb reprocessed the immunoSEQ multiplex PCR reads with MiXCR, giving one entry per CDR3 protein. Here the sample spans more than 110,000 distinct CDR3 sequences, around 95% being singletons.

The sequence came from a human donor with Susac syndrome. This chain connects TRBV7-9 to TRBJ2-2; TRBD1 matches at 7 bases. The sample taken for sequencing was CD4+ T cells from PBMCs. The CDR3 DNA sequence: TGTGCCAGCAGGCCTCCGGGACAGAGAAACACCGGGGAGCTGTTTTTT. This encodes CASRPPGQRNTGELFF.